A selection of T cell receptor beta chains follows, all from one sample in a study of cytomegalovirus exposure and HLA in healthy donors. Libraries were prepared by immunoSEQ multiplex PCR; TCRdb keeps only in-frame clonotypes and omits some of them. The sample holds over 120,000 clones, roughly 87% seen once. Source material: PBMCs. The receptors stem from a man in his late teens or twenties in good health and CMV-seropositive. CDR3s include the opening cysteine and the closing phenylalanine or tryptophan. D genes are given only for firm matches. A row's size may be missing; if present it is once, few, many or a size class.

CDR3: CASSPLSSGANVLTF; DNA: TGTGCCAGCAGCCCCCTTAGCTCTGGGGCCAACGTCCTGACTTTC; D: NA; V: TRBV14; size: NA; J: TRBJ2-6
CDR3: CASSGGLSTDTQYF; DNA: TGTGCCAGCAGCGGGGGCCTGAGCACAGATACGCAGTATTTT; D: NA; V: TRBV9; size: NA; J: TRBJ2-3
CDR3: CASSQDRRKGEQYF; DNA: TGCGCCAGCAGCCAAGATAGAAGGAAGGGGGAGCAGTACTTC; D: NA; V: TRBV4-1; size: NA; J: TRBJ2-7
CDR3: CASSPPGGRSYEQYF; DNA: TGTGCCAGCAGCCCCCCCGGCGGGAGGTCCTACGAGCAGTACTTC; D: TRBD2; V: TRBV6-5; size: NA; J: TRBJ2-7
CDR3: CASSQGVATEAFF; DNA: TGTGCCAGCTCCCAGGGGGTGGCCACTGAAGCTTTCTTT; D: TRBD1; V: TRBV18; size: NA; J: TRBJ1-1
CDR3: CASSLGQTPGANVLTF; DNA: TGTGCCAGCAGCTTGGGACAGACCCCTGGGGCCAACGTCCTGACTTTC; D: NA; V: TRBV5-5; size: NA; J: TRBJ2-6
CDR3: CASSPLGQNYNEQFF; DNA: TGTGCCAGCAGCCCTCTGGGACAGAACTACAATGAGCAGTTCTTC; D: TRBD1; V: TRBV9; size: NA; J: TRBJ2-1
CDR3: CASSLKSSSHNEQFF; DNA: TGTGCCAGCAGTTTAAAGTCTAGCAGTCACAATGAGCAGTTCTTC; D: NA; V: TRBV27; size: NA; J: TRBJ2-1
CDR3: CASSFGIGGQFETQYF; DNA: TGTGCCAGCAGTTTCGGGATCGGGGGGCAGTTTGAGACCCAGTACTTC; D: NA; V: TRBV6-5; size: NA; J: TRBJ2-5
CDR3: CASSYSQGAYEQYF; DNA: TGTGCCAGCAGTTACTCGCAGGGGGCTTACGAGCAGTACTTC; D: TRBD1; V: TRBV6-5; size: NA; J: TRBJ2-7
CDR3: CASSLRAGNYGYTF; DNA: TGTGCCAGCAGCTTAAGGGCAGGGAACTATGGCTACACCTTC; D: NA; V: TRBV11-2; size: NA; J: TRBJ1-2
CDR3: CASSFASRAYEQYF; DNA: TGTGCCAGCAGTTTTGCTAGTCGGGCCTACGAGCAGTACTTC; D: NA; V: TRBV27; size: few; J: TRBJ2-7
CDR3: CANSATPMNTEAFF; DNA: TGTGCCAACTCTGCGACTCCCATGAACACTGAAGCTTTCTTT; D: NA; V: TRBV6-1; size: many; J: TRBJ1-1
CDR3: CASSSRTGDTSALSYEQYF; DNA: TGTGCCAGCAGCTCCCGGACAGGGGACACCTCAGCATTGTCCTACGAGCAGTACTTC; D: TRBD1; V: TRBV11-3; size: once; J: TRBJ2-7
CDR3: CASSYRVVGGTEAFF; DNA: TGTGCCAGCAGTTACAGGGTGGTGGGAGGTACTGAAGCTTTCTTT; D: NA; V: TRBV6-5; size: NA; J: TRBJ1-1
CDR3: CASSPGGGRANEQFF; DNA: TGTGCCAGCAGCCCGGGGGGCGGGAGGGCAAATGAGCAGTTCTTC; D: TRBD2; V: TRBV5-4; size: NA; J: TRBJ2-1
CDR3: CASSVGGGFNEQFF; DNA: TGTGCCAGCAGCGTAGGGGGAGGCTTCAATGAGCAGTTCTTC; D: NA; V: TRBV9; size: NA; J: TRBJ2-1
CDR3: CASSERDRGRKGYGYTF; DNA: TGTGCCAGCAGTGAGAGGGACAGGGGGCGTAAGGGCTATGGCTACACCTTC; D: TRBD1; V: TRBV6-1; size: NA; J: TRBJ1-2
CDR3: CASTLGGQSTDTQYF; DNA: TGTGCCAGCACCTTAGGGGGACAAAGCACAGATACGCAGTATTTT; D: NA; V: TRBV28; size: NA; J: TRBJ2-3
CDR3: CASSPDRVLNGYTF; DNA: TGCGCCAGCAGCCCGGACAGGGTGCTGAATGGCTACACCTTC; D: TRBD1; V: TRBV5-1; size: many; J: TRBJ1-2
CDR3: CASSSQETQYF; DNA: TGTGCCAGCAGCTCGCAGGAGACCCAGTACTTC; D: NA; V: TRBV11-2; size: NA; J: TRBJ2-5
CDR3: CASSLRQGRNTEAFF; DNA: TGTGCCAGCAGTTTAAGACAGGGGAGGAACACTGAAGCTTTCTTT; D: TRBD1; V: TRBV28; size: NA; J: TRBJ1-1
CDR3: CASSPRDRLTDTQYF; DNA: TGCGCCAGCAGCCCCCGGGACAGGCTCACAGATACGCAGTATTTT; D: TRBD1; V: TRBV5-1; size: NA; J: TRBJ2-3
CDR3: CAISDRRENQPQHF; DNA: TGTGCCATCAGTGATCGGAGGGAGAATCAGCCCCAGCATTTT; D: NA; V: TRBV10-3; size: NA; J: TRBJ1-5
CDR3: CASSHFGGRTDTQYF; DNA: TGCGCCAGCAGCCATTTCGGGGGTAGGACAGATACGCAGTATTTT; D: NA; V: TRBV5-1; size: NA; J: TRBJ2-3
CDR3: CASSLGGGKGHEQYF; DNA: TGTGCCAGCAGTCTAGGGGGAGGGAAGGGTCACGAGCAGTACTTC; D: NA; V: TRBV28; size: NA; J: TRBJ2-7
CDR3: CASSFSRQTYNEQFF; DNA: TGTGCCAGCAGCTTCTCCCGACAGACCTACAATGAGCAGTTCTTC; D: NA; V: TRBV13; size: NA; J: TRBJ2-1
CDR3: CASSDGTAYEQYF; DNA: TGCGCCAGCAGCGACGGGACAGCCTACGAGCAGTACTTC; D: TRBD1; V: TRBV5-1; size: NA; J: TRBJ2-7
CDR3: CASSARDRGTEAFF; DNA: TGTGCCAGCAGCGCCCGGGACAGGGGGACTGAAGCTTTCTTT; D: TRBD1; V: TRBV5-4; size: NA; J: TRBJ1-1
CDR3: CSVEAFQGEAFF; DNA: TGCAGCGTTGAGGCCTTCCAGGGGGAAGCTTTCTTT; D: NA; V: TRBV29-1; size: NA; J: TRBJ1-1
CDR3: CASSTRDRGPGYTF; DNA: TGTGCCAGTAGTACCCGGGACAGGGGGCCTGGCTACACCTTC; D: TRBD1; V: TRBV19; size: NA; J: TRBJ1-2
CDR3: CASSDSRDRGRGEQYF; DNA: TGCGCCAGCAGTGACTCCCGGGACAGGGGACGGGGAGAGCAGTACTTC; D: TRBD1; V: TRBV10-1; size: NA; J: TRBJ2-7
CDR3: CASSLADRTPQHF; DNA: TGTGCCAGCAGCTTAGCTGACAGGACGCCCCAGCATTTT; D: NA; V: TRBV7-9; size: NA; J: TRBJ1-5
CDR3: CSVGIGGMNNEQFF; DNA: TGCAGCGTTGGGATCGGGGGGATGAACAATGAGCAGTTCTTC; D: TRBD2; V: TRBV29-1; size: NA; J: TRBJ2-1
CDR3: CAWSVGQGNQPQHF; DNA: TGTGCCTGGAGCGTCGGACAGGGCAATCAGCCCCAGCATTTT; D: TRBD1; V: TRBV30; size: NA; J: TRBJ1-5